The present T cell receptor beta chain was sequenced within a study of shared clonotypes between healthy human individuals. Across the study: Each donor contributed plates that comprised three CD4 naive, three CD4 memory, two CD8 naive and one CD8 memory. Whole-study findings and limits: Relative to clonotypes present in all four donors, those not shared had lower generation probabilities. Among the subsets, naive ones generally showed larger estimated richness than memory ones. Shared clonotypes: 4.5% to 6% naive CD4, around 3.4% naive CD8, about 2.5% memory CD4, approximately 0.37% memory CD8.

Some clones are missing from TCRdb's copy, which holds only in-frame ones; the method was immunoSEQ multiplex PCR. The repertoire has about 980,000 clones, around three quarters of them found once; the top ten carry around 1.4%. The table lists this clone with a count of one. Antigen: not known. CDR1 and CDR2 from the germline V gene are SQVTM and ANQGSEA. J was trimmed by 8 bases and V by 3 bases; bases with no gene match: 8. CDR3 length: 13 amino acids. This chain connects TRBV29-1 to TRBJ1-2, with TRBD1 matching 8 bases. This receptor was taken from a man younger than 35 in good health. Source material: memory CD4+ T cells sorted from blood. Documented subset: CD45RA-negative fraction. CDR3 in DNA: TGCAGCGTTGATCGGCAGGGGGCAGGAGGCTACACCTTC. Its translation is CSVDRQGAGGYTF. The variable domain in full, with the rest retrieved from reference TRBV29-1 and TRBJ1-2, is SAVISQKPSRDICQRGTSLTIQCQVDSQVTMMFWYRQQPGQSLTLIATANQGSEATYESGFVIDKFPISRPNLTFSTLTVSNMSPEDSSIYLCSVDRQGAGGYTFGSGTRLTVV.